The sequence of this T cell receptor beta chain was determined in a study of cytomegalovirus exposure and HLA in healthy donors. Looking at the study overall: A preliminary data release comprised roughly 80 million unique TCRs obtained from HLA-typed donors. Genotyping of 300 to 450 donors showed that 80% to 85% belonged to the Caucasian-associated ancestry cluster.

A note on this clone: No antigen is known for it.

This CDR3 comprises 16 residues. Germline V gene lookup returns CDR1 GTSNPN and CDR2 SVGIG (reference sequence). V was cut by 4 bases and J by 1 base, with 18 bases left in between. Both 60 Vbeta primers and 13 Jbeta primers went into the PCR. The repertoire was sequenced with immunoSEQ multiplex PCR; TCRdb's copy has only in-frame clones and lacks some. The data contain approximately 130,000 clones, around 83% of them singletons. Findings of the study overall: A later analysis showed HLA-associated TCR beta chains outstripping equally common others in clonal expansion.

Donors were ostensibly healthy at sampling, although undocumented immune exposures were probable. The sample comprised PBMCs. This receptor was obtained from a girl aged 2-15 years in good health and CMV-seronegative. This chain uses TRBV30 with TRBJ2-3; D is possibly TRBD2 (7 bases). CDR3 sequence (DNA): TGTGCCTGGAACTGGGGGGGGCAGTACGGCACAGATACGCAGTATTTT. Translating it yields CAWNWGGQYGTDTQYF.